This T cell receptor (beta chain) was captured by sequencing in a study of T cell changes during pregnancy in multiple sclerosis. This CDR3 is 15 amino acids long. CDR1 SGHDT and CDR2 YYEEEE come from the germline V gene. V was pared by 4 bases and J by 4 bases, with 18 bases between. Measured with immunoSEQ multiplex PCR; TCRdb has only the in-frame clones, and not every one. The sample shows about 52,000 clones, approximately 92% of them seen only once. The chain is built from TRBV5-6 and TRBJ2-7, with D perhaps TRBD2 (5 bases). Sequencing was performed on CD4+ T cells from peripheral blood mononuclear cells, taken in the third trimester of pregnancy. The receptor comes from a female donor with multiple sclerosis, enrolled in a pregnancy study. The CDR3 loop reads CASSPWRTSWYEQYF. The DNA of the CDR3 is TGTGCCAGCAGCCCCTGGAGGACCAGCTGGTACGAGCAGTACTTC. Looking up the rest from reference TRBV5-6 and TRBJ2-7 gives the full variable domain: DAGVTQSPTHLIKTRGQQVTLRCSPKSGHDTVSWYQQALGQGPQFIFQYYEEEERQRGNFPDRFSGHQFPNYSSELNVNALLLGDSALYLCASSPWRTSWYEQYFGPGTRLTVT.